This TCR beta chain was observed in a study of T cells in severe cutaneous drug reactions (dated by TCRdb to about 2019). The study in broad terms: Patients were recruited between the early 2010s and the late 2010s from Taiwan, Thailand and a European registry network. Only patients with a probable or definite SJS/TEN or DRESS diagnosis by RegiSCAR criteria were enrolled. The Naranjo algorithm and the ALDEN drug causality algorithm were used to assign the culprit drug. Patients in either the acute or the recovery stage provided biological samples, such as blister fluids/cells and PBMC. The study paired bulk TCR sequencing with single-cell sequencing, quantitative PCR validation, functional assays and transgenic mouse experiments. Libraries used iRepertoire multiplex PCR; authors cited a comparison showing similar capture of abundant clonotypes across iRepertoire and 5' RACE methods with or without UMI. Points the paper makes about the study in general: Although undetectable or scarce in tolerant-control and healthy-donor PBMC, a public TCRbeta CDR3 was found in all seven CBZ-SJS/TEN blister samples, at a mean of roughly 13%. According to the authors, further study is still needed to determine whether the public TCR generalizes to SJS/TEN caused by other drugs. CBZ-SJS/TEN patients showed strongly increased TRBV12-4 usage, with an average of approximately 30% in blister cells and approximately 5.2% in PBMC.

Sequencing was performed on donors who were patients with carbamazepine-induced Stevens-Johnson syndrome or toxic epidermal necrolysis (CBZ-SJS/TEN). To look for drug-specific clonotypes, next-generation sequencing was used to profile the T cell receptor repertoires of patients with drug-induced severe cutaneous adverse reactions. The RNA source was either peripheral blood mononuclear cells or blister cells from skin lesions. Notes on this clonotype: What antigen it recognizes has not been identified.

The CDR3, from cysteine to phenylalanine, totals 11 residues. The entry carries no DNA sequence. In the germline V gene (reference sequence), CDR1 corresponds to MNHEY and CDR2 to SMNVEV. For both bulk and single-cell sequencing, libraries were prepared with the iRepertoire multiplex PCR system and TCR subtype-specific primers. Bulk TCR beta libraries were generated by multiplex PCR with primers targeting V, D and J gene regions. Each sample contributed roughly 90-500 ng of RNA as input for preparing the bulk TCR library. Bulk TCR beta amplicons were sequenced on an Illumina MiSeq. On the authors' methods: Sample misassignments and low-quality sequencing reads were filtered out during quality control steps. CDR3 was defined as the amino acids between the V-gene Y[YFLI]C motif and the J-segment [FW]GXGT motif. CDR3 clonotypes and TRBV and TRBJ gene assignments were based on the IMGT database. Per-sample TRBV expression was normalized to the mean of the same gene in PBMC from roughly 41 healthy donors. Reads reprocessed by TCRdb are summarized as one entry per CDR3 protein sequence, and DNA is absent. TCRdb, not the authors, supplied the V and J calls. The data table for this sample lists 6,000 or so distinct CDR3 sequences. The ten largest clones represent less than 35% of the sample.

This TCR came from a human donor with toxic epidermal necrolysis, a severe cutaneous drug reaction. Material: cells from a skin blister. The cell subset or site label, as the study defines it: unsorted cells from skin lesion blisters. The sequence joins TRBV27 to TRBJ2-1; TCRdb outputs TRBD2, but without DNA this stays unchecked. The CDR3 region: CASSSSGEQFF.